The 18 T cell receptor beta chains below were found in one sample sequenced in a study of CD8+CD57+ T cells in acquired aplastic anemia. For CDR3 and TCR beta VDJ profiling, genomic DNA was the template used. TCRdb re-called the reads through MiXCR, storing one row per CDR3 protein. The sample comprises about 120,000 distinct CDR3 sequences, under 60% of which are singletons, and around 27% rests with the top ten. Patients included in sequencing had previously demonstrated CD8+CD57+ cell expansion by flow cytometry. Sample: sorted CD4+, CD8+, or CD8+CD57+ T cells (not recorded which) from PBMCs. The receptor source for this set is a human donor with aplastic anemia.

This clonotype was observed at least ten times. V usage is TRBV5-6 and J usage is TRBJ1-1; 8 bases map to TRBD1. Looked up from germline, CDR1 is SGHDT and CDR2 is YYEEEE. This CDR3 has 12 residues. V was pared by 3 bases and J by 11 bases, with 6 bases of the junction left unmatched. The DNA for the CDR3 is TGTGCCAGCAGCTCTGAGACAGGGGATGCTTTCTTT. Translation gives CASSSETGDAFF. Filled out from reference TRBV5-6 and TRBJ1-1, the complete variable domain reads DAGVTQSPTHLIKTRGQQVTLRCSPKSGHDTVSWYQQALGQGPQFIFQYYEEEERQRGNFPDRFSGHQFPNYSSELNVNALLLGDSALYLCASSSETGDAFFGQGTRLTVV.

This clonotype was recorded at least ten times. This chain joins TRBV5-8 and TRBJ2-7; 9 nucleotides match TRBD2. The CDR3 consists of 16 residues. After removal of 1 base from V and 5 bases from J, the junction contained 10 bases not matched to a gene. Germline CDR1 reads SGHTS; CDR2 reads YDEGEE. This CDR3 is CASSLNSGSVFHEQYF. The DNA of the CDR3 is TGTGCCAGCAGCTTGAATAGCGGGAGCGTGTTCCACGAGCAGTACTTC.

The chain recombines TRBV12-3 or TRBV12-4 with TRBJ1-1; D gene ambiguous. Trimming stripped 8 bases from V and 12 bases from J, with 19 bases between. The CDR3 totals 12 residues. The CDR3, as DNA: TGTGCCAGCGGTAGACTAGGCCCCGGGTCTTTCTTT. Amino acid sequence: CASGRLGPGSFF.

This clonotype has ten or more counts. This chain links TRBV29-1 with TRBJ2-1; no clear D gene. The CDR3 is 16 residues long. CDR1 is SQVTM and CDR2 is ANQGSEA in the germline V gene. Trimming cost V 4 bases and J 0 bases, with 16 bases left between them. CDR3 protein: CSVVWAYPSSYNEQFF. The CDR3 coding sequence is TGCAGCGTTGTGTGGGCCTATCCGAGCTCCTACAATGAGCAGTTCTTC.

This chain joins TRBV20-1 and TRBJ1-5; 8 positions match TRBD1. After removal of 3 bases from V and 6 bases from J, the junction contained 10 bases not matched to a gene. CDR1 and CDR2 from the germline V gene are DFQATT and SNEGSKA (reference sequence). The CDR3 loop spans 15 amino acids. In DNA form, the CDR3 reads TGCAGTGCTAGGGAGACAGGGGAAAGTGGTCAGCCCCAGCATTTT. Amino acid sequence: CSARETGESGQPQHF.

Regarding this clonotype: Given a much more abundant clone one base away, this may be a read error. The conserved phenylalanine or tryptophan normally closing the CDR3 is absent here, so this likely arose from a read error. The V gene is TRBV15, the J gene TRBJ2-1; the match to TRBD1 covers 9 bases. Germline V gene sequence: CDR1 LNHNV, CDR2 YYDKDF (reference sequence). V lost 2 bases and J lost 2; bases outside the gene matches: 16. This CDR3 is 20 amino acids long. CDR3 loop: CATSRSPGQGGLGPYNEQFS. The DNA for the CDR3 is TGTGCCACCAGCAGAAGTCCGGGACAGGGCGGTTTGGGCCCCTACAATGAGCAGTTCTCC.

The V gene is TRBV5-5, the J gene TRBJ2-5, with a possible D match to TRBD1 (6 bases). Germline V gene sequence: CDR1 SGHKS, CDR2 YYEKEE (reference sequence). The V end lost 0 bases, the J end lost 2 bases, and 11 bases lay between the germline ends. CDR3 length equals 15 residues. As DNA, the CDR3 is TGTGCCAGCAGCTTGGGGGGACACGGGCAAGAGACCCAGTACTTC. This translates into CASSLGGHGQETQYF.

This clonotype has only a few counts. The genes are TRBV10-2 and TRBJ1-1; no clear D. Germline lookup yields CDR1 WSHSY and CDR2 SAAADI. CDR3 length: 11 amino acids. The V end was cut by 6 bases, the J end by 4 bases, with 6 bases between. The chain's CDR3 is CASSLATEAFF. The CDR3 DNA sequence: TGCGCCAGCAGCTTAGCCACTGAAGCTTTCTTT.

The chain carries TRBV2 and TRBJ2-7; TRBD2 matches at 8 bases. CDR3 length: 15 residues. V shed 5 bases, J shed 3 bases, and the junction held 9 bases outside the gene matches. Germline V gives CDR1 SNHLY, CDR2 FYNNEI. The CDR3 is CASSRGSGMSYEQYF. CDR3 in DNA: TGTGCCAGCAGTCGAGGTAGCGGGATGAGCTACGAGCAGTACTTC.

This clonotype occurred many times. The CDR3 sequence is CSGRAGNTEAFF. The CDR3 DNA reads as TGCAGCGGCCGGGCAGGGAACACTGAAGCTTTCTTT. J is TRBJ1-1 and V is TRBV29-1; unclear D gene. This CDR3 has 12 amino acids. Germline CDR1 is SQVTM and CDR2 is ANQGSEA. V lost 7 bases to trimming and J lost 1 base, with 10 bases between them.

This rearrangement joins TRBV12-3 or TRBV12-4 to TRBJ1-6; D unresolved. There are 14 residues in the CDR3. V lost 6 bases, J lost 8 bases, and 14 bases lay in between. In nucleotides, the CDR3 is TGTGCCAGCAGACTAAATACTGGGTATTCACCCCTCCACTTT. It codes for CASRLNTGYSPLHF.

This clonotype was seen a handful of times. This chain uses TRBV5-1 with TRBJ1-6; possibly TRBD1 for D (5 bases). CDR3 length: 16 residues. V was trimmed by 3 bases and J by 7 bases, leaving 17 bases between them. From germline, CDR1 is SGHRS and CDR2 YFSETQ. CDR3 sequence: CASSSLGGEGNSPLHF. As DNA, the CDR3 is TGCGCCAGCAGCTCCCTGGGAGGGGAAGGGAATTCACCCCTCCACTTT.

CDR3 coding DNA: TGCAGTGCTACCCCCTACAGGGTTTCGTACGAGCAGTACTTC. It encodes CSATPYRVSYEQYF. The chain combines TRBV29-1 with TRBJ2-7, with D possibly being TRBD1 (6 bases). The CDR3 length is 14 residues. Germline lookup yields CDR1 SQVTM and CDR2 ANQGSEA.

V and J are TRBV2 and TRBJ2-7; TRBD2 aligns across 11 bases. This CDR3 is 16 amino acids long. V shed 4 bases and J 2 bases; nucleotides not matched to a gene: 7. Germline V gives CDR1 SNHLY, CDR2 FYNNEI. In DNA, the CDR3 is TGTGCCAGCAGTGTACTAGCGGGGGCCGGGACCTACGAGCAGTACTTC. Its translation is CASSVLAGAGTYEQYF.

The chain couples TRBV7-8 to TRBJ1-2; D is possibly TRBD1 (5 bases). Germline CDR1 and CDR2: SGHVS and FQNEAQ. This CDR3 has 14 amino acids. V dropped 0 bases and J dropped 4 bases, with 9 bases sitting between them. The CDR3 bases are TGTGCCAGCAGCTTAGCCCCCGGGACCTATGGCTACACCTTC. This translates into CASSLAPGTYGYTF.

The rearrangement joins TRBV7-3 to TRBJ1-6; perhaps TRBD1 as D (5 bases). CDR3 length: 17 residues. The germline V gene encodes CDR1 SGHTA and CDR2 FQGTGA. V lost 1 base and J lost 1, with 11 bases in between. The CDR3 DNA sequence: TGTGCCAGCAGCTTAAACGGGGGTGAGTCCTATAATTCACCCCTCCACTTT. Translating gives CASSLNGGESYNSPLHF.

The rearrangement links TRBV29-1 to TRBJ1-1; D is undetermined. Germline loops: CDR1 SQVTM, CDR2 ANQGSEA. Trimming removed 7 bases from V and 8 bases from J, with 8 bases in between. The CDR3 spans 9 residues. This CDR3 reads CSGGLEAFF. The CDR3 DNA sequence: TGCAGCGGAGGACTGGAAGCTTTCTTT.

V is TRBV7-3 and J is TRBJ1-4; D not resolved. Looked up from germline, CDR1 is SGHTA and CDR2 is FQGTGA. Trimming pared 5 bases from V and 11 bases from J, leaving 9 bases between. The CDR3 sequence is 11 residues long. The DNA of the CDR3 is TGTGCCAGCAGCCTGGCGGGGAAACTGTTTTTT. Residues: CASSLAGKLFF.